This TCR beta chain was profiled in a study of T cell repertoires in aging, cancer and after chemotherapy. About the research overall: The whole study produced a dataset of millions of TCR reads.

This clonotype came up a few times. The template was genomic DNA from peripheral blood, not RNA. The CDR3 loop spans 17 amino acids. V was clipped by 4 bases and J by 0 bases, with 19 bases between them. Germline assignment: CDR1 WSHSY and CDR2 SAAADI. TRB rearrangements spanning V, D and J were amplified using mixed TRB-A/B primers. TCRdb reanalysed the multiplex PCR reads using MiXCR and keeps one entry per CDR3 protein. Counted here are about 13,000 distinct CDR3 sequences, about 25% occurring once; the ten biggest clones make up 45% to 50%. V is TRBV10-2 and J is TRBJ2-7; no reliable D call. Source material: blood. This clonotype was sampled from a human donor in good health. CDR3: CASSGGVLGISSYEQYF. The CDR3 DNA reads TGCGCCAGCAGTGGTGGTGTTTTAGGCATTAGCTCCTACGAGCAGTACTTC.